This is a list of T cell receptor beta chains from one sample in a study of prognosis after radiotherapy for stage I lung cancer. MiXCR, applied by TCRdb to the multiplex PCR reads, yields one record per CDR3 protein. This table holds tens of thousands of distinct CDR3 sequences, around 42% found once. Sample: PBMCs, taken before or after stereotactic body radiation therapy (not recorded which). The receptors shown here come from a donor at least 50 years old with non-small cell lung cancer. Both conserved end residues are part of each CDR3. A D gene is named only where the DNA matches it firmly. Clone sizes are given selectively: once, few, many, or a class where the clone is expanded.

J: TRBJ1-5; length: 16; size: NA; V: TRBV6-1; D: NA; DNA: TGTGCCAGCAGTGAACGACAGTGGGCGTGTGATCAGCCCCAGCATTTT; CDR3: CASSERQWACDQPQHF
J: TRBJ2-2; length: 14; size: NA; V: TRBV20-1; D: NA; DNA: TGCAGTGCCCGGGCAGGGCGGAACACCGGGGAGCTGTTTTTT; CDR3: CSARAGRNTGELFF
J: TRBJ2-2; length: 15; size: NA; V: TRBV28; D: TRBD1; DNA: TGTGCCAGCAGTTTTGAGACAGGGGGCTCCGGGGAGCTGTTTTTT; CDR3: CASSFETGGSGELFF
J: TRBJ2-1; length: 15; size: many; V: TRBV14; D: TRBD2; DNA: TGTGCCAGCAGCGCACTAGCGGGGGAAAACAATGAGCAGTTCTTC; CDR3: CASSALAGENNEQFF
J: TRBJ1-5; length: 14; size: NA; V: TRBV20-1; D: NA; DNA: TGCAGTGCCCGCGGAGGGGTAAACAATCAGCCCCAGCATTTT; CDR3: CSARGGVNNQPQHF
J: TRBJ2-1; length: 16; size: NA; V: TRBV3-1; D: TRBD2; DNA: TGTGCCAGCAGCTATCCTAGCGGGAGTTCCTACAATGAGCAGTTCTTC; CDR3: CASSYPSGSSYNEQFF
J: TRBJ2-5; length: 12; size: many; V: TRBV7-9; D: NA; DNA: TGTGCCAGCAGCTTAGATGGGACACGGCGGTTCTTC; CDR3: CASSLDGTRRFF
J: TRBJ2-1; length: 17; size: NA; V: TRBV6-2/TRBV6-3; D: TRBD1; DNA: TGTGCCAGCAGTCTCAACCTACAGGGGGAGTTCAAGAATGAGCAGTTCTTC; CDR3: CASSLNLQGEFKNEQFF
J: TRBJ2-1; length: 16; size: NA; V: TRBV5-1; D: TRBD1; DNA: TGCGCCAGCAGCTTGGGCCCGGGACAGGGAGGCAATGAGCAGTTCTTC; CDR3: CASSLGPGQGGNEQFF
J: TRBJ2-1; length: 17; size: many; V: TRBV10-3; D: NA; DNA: TGTGCCATCAGTGAGTCGATGGCAGCGGGTACCTACAATGAGCAGTTCTTC; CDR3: CAISESMAAGTYNEQFF
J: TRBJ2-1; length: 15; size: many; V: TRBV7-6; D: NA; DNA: TGTGCCAGCAGCCCCAGAATTTACAGGGACGGTGAGCAGTTCTTC; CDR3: CASSPRIYRDGEQFF
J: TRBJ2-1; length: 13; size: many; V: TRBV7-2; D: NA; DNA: TGTGCCAGCAGCTCCGGATGGCAAGCTGAGCAGTTCTTC; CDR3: CASSSGWQAEQFF
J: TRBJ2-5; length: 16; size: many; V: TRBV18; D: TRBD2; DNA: TGTGCCAGCTCACCTAGCCTAGCGGAGTACCAAGAGACCCAGTACTTC; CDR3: CASSPSLAEYQETQYF
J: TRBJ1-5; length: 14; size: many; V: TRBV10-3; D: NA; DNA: TGTGCCATCGGCGCTAGGGGTAGCAATCAGCCCCAGCATTTT; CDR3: CAIGARGSNQPQHF
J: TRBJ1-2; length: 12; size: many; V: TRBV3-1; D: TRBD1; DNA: TGTGCCAGCAGCATAACAGGGGGCGGCTACACCTTC; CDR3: CASSITGGGYTF
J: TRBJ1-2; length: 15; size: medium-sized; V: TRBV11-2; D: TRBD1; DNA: TGTGCCAGCAGCCAAACCGGAGTGACAGGGAGCGGCTACACCTTC; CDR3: CASSQTGVTGSGYTF
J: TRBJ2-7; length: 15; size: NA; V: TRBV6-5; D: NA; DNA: TGTGCCAGCAGTTACAGCGGGACACCCACCTACGATCATTACTTC; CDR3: CASSYSGTPTYDHYF
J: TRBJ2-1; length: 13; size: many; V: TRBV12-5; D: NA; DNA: TGTGCTAGTGGTTTTGGGGGACCTAATGAGCAGTTCTTC; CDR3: CASGFGGPNEQFF
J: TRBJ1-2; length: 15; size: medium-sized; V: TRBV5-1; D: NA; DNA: TGCGCCAGCAGCCCCGGGCGGTTGGGAATCGATGGCTACACCTTC; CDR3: CASSPGRLGIDGYTF
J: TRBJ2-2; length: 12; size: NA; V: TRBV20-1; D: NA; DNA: TGCAGTGCTTACCTTGTGGCCGGGGAGCTGTTTTTT; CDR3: CSAYLVAGELFF
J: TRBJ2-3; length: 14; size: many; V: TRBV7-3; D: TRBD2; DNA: TGTGCCAGCAGGACTAGCAGCGGCACAGATACGCAGTATTTT; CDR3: CASRTSSGTDTQYF
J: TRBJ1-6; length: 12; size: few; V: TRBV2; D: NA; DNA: TGTGCCATCTGGCGGGGGCCCCATCCCCTCCACTTT; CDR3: CAIWRGPHPLHF
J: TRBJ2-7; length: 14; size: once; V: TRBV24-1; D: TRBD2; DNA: TGTGCCACCAGTGATTCTGATAGCGGGTACGATCAGTACTTC; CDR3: CATSDSDSGYDQYF
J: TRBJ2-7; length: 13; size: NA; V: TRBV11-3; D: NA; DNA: TGTGCCAGCAGCTTATCTGAGCGGGACGAGCAGTACTTC; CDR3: CASSLSERDEQYF
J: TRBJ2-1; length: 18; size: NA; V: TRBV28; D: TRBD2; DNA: TGTGCCAGCAGCCCTGGACTAGCGGGAGCTACCCCCCTAGTGGAGCAGTTCTTC; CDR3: CASSPGLAGATPLVEQFF
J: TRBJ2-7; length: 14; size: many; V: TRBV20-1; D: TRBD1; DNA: TGCAGTGCCGATCTACGACAGGGGGCTTACGAGCAGTACTTC; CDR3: CSADLRQGAYEQYF
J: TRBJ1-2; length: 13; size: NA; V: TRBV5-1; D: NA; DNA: TGCGCCAGCAGCTTGACCCTCGACTATGGCTACACCTTC; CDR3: CASSLTLDYGYTF
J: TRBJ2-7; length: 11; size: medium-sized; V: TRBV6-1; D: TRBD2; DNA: TGTGCCAGCAGTCAGACTAGCTTGCAGTACTTC; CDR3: CASSQTSLQYF
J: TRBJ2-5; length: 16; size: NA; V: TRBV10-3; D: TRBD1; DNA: TGTGCCGCCCGACAGGGCCCTCGCACCCCCCAAGAGACCCAGTACTTC; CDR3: CAARQGPRTPQETQYF
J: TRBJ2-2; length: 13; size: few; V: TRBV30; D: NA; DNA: TGTTCCTGGAGTGTACTGGTCGCCGGTGAGCTGTTTTTT; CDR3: CSWSVLVAGELFF
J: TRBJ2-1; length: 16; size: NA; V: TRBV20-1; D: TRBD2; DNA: TGCAGTGCTCAACTTCGGACTAGCGGGAGTTACAATGAGCAGTTCTTC; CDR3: CSAQLRTSGSYNEQFF
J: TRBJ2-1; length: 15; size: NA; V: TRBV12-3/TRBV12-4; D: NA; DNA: TGTGCCAGCACCCCGCAGAAGACAGTTCACAATGAGAAGTTCTTC; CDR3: CASTPQKTVHNEKFF
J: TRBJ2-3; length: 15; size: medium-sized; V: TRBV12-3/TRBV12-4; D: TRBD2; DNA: TGTGCCAGCAGCTATCTAGCGGGAGGGCCAGATACGCAGTATTTT; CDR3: CASSYLAGGPDTQYF
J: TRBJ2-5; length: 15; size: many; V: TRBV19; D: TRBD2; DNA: TGTGCCAGTAGTACTGGAGCCCGGGGGGGCGAGACCCAGTACTTC; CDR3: CASSTGARGGETQYF
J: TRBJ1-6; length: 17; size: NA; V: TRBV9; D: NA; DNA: TGTGCCAGCAGCGTAGGTGGCCGAGACATCGACAATTCACCCCTCCACTTT; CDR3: CASSVGGRDIDNSPLHF
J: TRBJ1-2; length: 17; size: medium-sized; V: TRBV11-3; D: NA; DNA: TGTGCCAGCAGCTTTAAGACAGAGACCTTTCCTAACTATGGCTACACCTTC; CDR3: CASSFKTETFPNYGYTF
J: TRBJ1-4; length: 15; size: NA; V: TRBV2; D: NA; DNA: TGTGCCAGCAGTGAGACAGGATCTCCTAATGAAAAACTGTTTTTT; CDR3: CASSETGSPNEKLFF